The 5 T cell receptor beta chains given below trace back to one sample, sequenced in a study of shared clonotypes between healthy human individuals. The naive CD8 population came from CD45RO-negative cells selected for CCR7, without terminally differentiated effector memory CD45RA+ cells. Sequencing used immunoSEQ multiplex PCR; TCRdb keeps in-frame clones, though not all of them. In the table there are around 1.9 million clones, under 95% of which are singletons. Input material: naive CD8+ T cells from PBMCs. The receptors originated from a young man in good health. Some clones in this sample may be carry-over from other donors' samples.

The CDR3 region has the DNA TGTGCCAGTACCCCGACTAGCGGGAGACGAGAGACCCAGTACTTC. It codes for CASTPTSGRRETQYF. The J gene is TRBJ2-5, the V gene TRBV19, with TRBD2 matching 12 bases. There are 15 residues in the CDR3. With V trimmed by 7 bases and J by 4 bases, 7 bases remained unmatched. The germline V gene has CDR1 LNHDA and CDR2 SQIVND (reference sequence).

The CDR3: CASSSTRDTYEQYF. DNA of the CDR3: TGTGCCAGCAGCTCTACCCGGGACACCTACGAGCAGTACTTC. V usage is TRBV11-2 and J usage is TRBJ2-7, with D possibly being TRBD1 (6 bases). Trimming pared 4 bases from V and 2 bases from J, leaving 12 bases between. The CDR3 extends over 14 amino acids. The germline gives CDR1 SGHAT, CDR2 FQNNGV.

The V gene is TRBV29-1, the J gene TRBJ2-3, with a possible D match to TRBD2 (6 bases). Germline assignment: CDR1 SQVTM and CDR2 ANQGSEA. The CDR3 sequence is 17 residues long. The V gene lost 4 bases and the J gene lost 2 bases, with 22 bases spanning the gap. CDR3 DNA sequence: TGCAGCGTTGTGGGGTTGGTTCGCGGGACGGCCACAGATACGCAGTATTTT. It codes for CSVVGLVRGTATDTQYF.

This rearrangement joins TRBV27 to TRBJ2-1, with TRBD2 matching over 9 bases. From germline, CDR1 is MNHEY and CDR2 SMNVEV (reference sequence). The CDR3 has 14 amino acids. V lost 4 bases to trimming and J lost 7 bases; unmatched junction nucleotides: 5. The CDR3 sequence is CASSWGSGSNEQFF. The CDR3 DNA reads as TGTGCCAGCAGTTGGGGTAGCGGGAGTAATGAGCAGTTCTTC.

This chain uses TRBV5-4 with TRBJ1-2; 7 bases fit TRBD1. Germline CDR1 SGHNT, CDR2 YYREEE (reference sequence). V gave up 3 bases and J gave up 7 bases; unmatched junction bases: 6. The CDR3 totals 13 residues. CDR3 DNA: TGTGCCAGCAGCTCCCAGGGGGGTCGTGGCTACACCTTC. Translation: CASSSQGGRGYTF.